One and the same sample provided the 22 T cell receptor beta chains below, sequenced in a study of OX40 agonist ivuxolimab in advanced cancers. Repertoires were generated with immunoSEQ multiplex PCR, while TCRdb's copy carries only in-frame clones and drops some. The sample shows about 74,000 clones, around 87% of them seen only once. Sequenced here: CD4+ or CD8+ T cells sorted from blood, sampled in a trial of the OX40 agonist ivuxolimab. The receptors come from an adult with an advanced solid tumor such as melanoma, head and neck, liver or kidney cancer.

The chain links TRBV14 to TRBJ2-5; a possible D gene is TRBD2 (5 bases). CDR1 and CDR2 from the germline V gene are SGHDN and FVKESK. This CDR3 has 16 residues. V was pared by 1 base and J by 5 bases, with 17 bases between. The CDR3 DNA reads TGTGCCAGCAGCCAAGTTCGGGGAAACTACTACGAGACCCAGTACTTC. Residues: CASSQVRGNYYETQYF.

CDR3 protein: CASSPGQQAYEQYF. The CDR3 region has the DNA TGTGCCAGCAGTCCGGGACAGCAAGCCTACGAGCAGTACTTC. The chain links TRBV28 to TRBJ2-7; TRBD1 matches 7 bases. The germline CDR1 and CDR2 sequences are MDHEN and SYDVKM. The CDR3 length is 14 residues. V gave up 5 bases and J gave up 2 bases; unmatched junction bases: 6.

Here the CDR3 reads CATSRERGGNQPQHF. The CDR3 DNA follows: TGTGCCACCAGCAGAGAAAGGGGTGGCAATCAGCCCCAGCATTTT. The chain couples TRBV15 to TRBJ1-5, with a weak D call TRBD1 (5 bases). CDR3 length: 15 residues. The V gene lost 0 bases and the J gene lost 2 bases, with 8 bases spanning the gap. The germline V gene has CDR1 LNHNV and CDR2 YYDKDF (reference sequence).

The chain combines TRBV18 with TRBJ2-6; no clear D. The CDR3 consists of 15 residues. Per germline, CDR1 KGHSH and CDR2 LQKENI. V was clipped by 4 bases and J by 0 bases, with 7 bases between them. DNA for the CDR3: TGTGCCAGCTCACTGGAACACTCTGGGGCCAACGTCCTGACTTTC. Translated: CASSLEHSGANVLTF. The complete variable domain, with remaining parts taken from reference TRBV18 and TRBJ2-6, reads NAGVMQNPRHLVRRRGQEARLRCSPMKGHSHVYWYRQLPEEGLKFMVYLQKENIIDESGMPKERFSAEFPKEGPSILRIQQVVRGDSAAYFCASSLEHSGANVLTFGAGSRLTVL.

This rearrangement joins TRBV27 to TRBJ2-7; 8 bases map to TRBD1. In germline, CDR1 is MNHEY, CDR2 SMNVEV (reference sequence). The V gene end was trimmed by 5 bases and the J gene end by 2 bases; junction bases not matched to a gene: 14. The CDR3 is 17 residues long. For the CDR3, the DNA is TGTGCCAGCAGTCTTTCCGGGACAGGCGTTCTCGCCTACGAGCAGTACTTC. It is translated as CASSLSGTGVLAYEQYF.

V usage is TRBV11-2 and J usage is TRBJ2-1; TRBD2 matches at 10 bases. The CDR3 is made up of 17 amino acids. Unmatched junction bases numbered 9, after V lost 0 bases and J lost 7 bases. CDR1 is SGHAT and CDR2 is FQNNGV in the germline V gene. CDR3 nucleotides: TGTGCCAGCAGCTTAGATCCGAGGGCTAGCGGGAGTAATGAGCAGTTCTTC. Protein sequence: CASSLDPRASGSNEQFF. Based on the CDR3 plus reference TRBV11-2 and TRBJ2-1, the full variable domain is EAGVAQSPRYKIIEKRQSVAFWCNPISGHATLYWYQQILGQGPKLLIQFQNNGVVDDSQLPKDRFSAERLKGVDSTLKIQPAKLEDSAVYLCASSLDPRASGSNEQFFGPGTRLTVL.

The chain has TRBV2 and TRBJ2-1; 11 nucleotides match TRBD2. V trimming: 2 bases; J trimming: 4 bases; junction bases outside the gene matches: 1. CDR3 length: 15 amino acids. CDR1 SNHLY and CDR2 FYNNEI come from the germline V gene. The CDR3 region is CASSERTSGYNEQFF. CDR3 sequence (DNA): TGTGCCAGCAGTGAAAGGACTAGCGGGTACAATGAGCAGTTCTTC.

The chain recombines TRBV5-4 with TRBJ1-4; tentatively, D is TRBD1 (6 bases). The V end was cut by 4 bases, the J end by 8 bases, with 15 bases between. The CDR3 extends over 14 amino acids. Germline assignment: CDR1 SGHNT and CDR2 YYREEE (reference sequence). CDR3 bases: TGTGCCAGCAGCCTGGGGGGGGCGAAGGAAAAACTGTTTTTT. Its translation: CASSLGGAKEKLFF. The whole variable domain, remainder taken from reference TRBV5-4 and TRBJ1-4, is ETGVTQSPTHLIKTRGQQVTLRCSSQSGHNTVSWYQQALGQGPQFIFQYYREEENGRGNFPPRFSGLQFPNYSSELNVNALELDDSALYLCASSLGGAKEKLFFGSGTQLSVL.

Comments on this clone: Other DNA sequences in the same sample also yield this CDR3. V usage is TRBV28 and J usage is TRBJ2-5; 8 positions match TRBD1. The length of the CDR3 is 14 residues. J lost 5 bases, V lost 3 bases, and 5 bases had no gene match. Germline CDR1 reads MDHEN; CDR2 reads SYDVKM. CDR3 sequence: CASSLAGGRETQYF. CDR3 nucleotide sequence: TGTGCCAGCAGTTTGGCAGGGGGCAGGGAGACCCAGTACTTC.

CDR3 sequence: CASSSYSGTMETQYF. CDR3 DNA: TGTGCCAGCAGCTCCTACTCCGGGACTATGGAGACCCAGTACTTC. The rearrangement uses TRBV7-3 and TRBJ2-5; TRBD2 aligns across 7 bases. CDR1 SGHTA and CDR2 FQGTGA come from the germline V gene. The CDR3 length is 15 residues. The J segment lost 5 bases and the V segment lost 4 bases, leaving 10 bases of the junction unmatched.

The chain employs TRBV5-1 and TRBJ1-4; 9 bases line up with TRBD1. The germline CDR1 and CDR2 sequences are SGHRS and YFSETQ. The CDR3 totals 14 residues. The trim removed 0 bases at V and 8 bases at J, leaving 2 bases unmatched. The CDR3 coding sequence is TGCGCCAGCAGCTTGGGACAGGGGGAAGAAAAACTGTTTTTT. It specifies CASSLGQGEEKLFF.

This clone was recorded once. The V and J genes are TRBV19 and TRBJ2-1; D is possibly TRBD1 (7 bases). V shed 7 bases and J shed 9 bases, with 22 bases lying between them. The CDR3 runs to 15 residues. Germline V gene sequence: CDR1 LNHDA, CDR2 SQIVND (reference sequence). CDR3 nucleotides: TGTGCCAGTACCTCGGGACAGAGACTAGTTAGTGAGCAGTTCTTC. Translating it yields CASTSGQRLVSEQFF.

The chain recombines TRBV28 with TRBJ1-1; a possible D gene is TRBD1 (5 bases). V dropped 7 bases and J dropped 4 bases, with 19 bases sitting between them. Germline loops: CDR1 MDHEN, CDR2 SYDVKM. CDR3 length: 15 residues. CDR3 protein: CASTRGGAVGTEAFF. In DNA, the CDR3 is TGTGCCAGCACCCGCGGGGGAGCGGTGGGCACTGAAGCTTTCTTT.

The genes are TRBV28 and TRBJ1-3, with TRBD1 matching over 12 bases. With V trimmed by 3 bases and J by 4 bases, 4 bases remained unmatched. CDR1 MDHEN and CDR2 SYDVKM come from the germline V gene. The CDR3 runs to 16 residues. CDR3 sequence: CASSFFGTGGGNTIYF. DNA for the CDR3: TGTGCCAGCAGTTTCTTCGGGACAGGGGGCGGAAACACCATATATTTT.

The chain is built from TRBV28 and TRBJ1-3, with no clear D. Germline V gene data show CDR1 as MDHEN and CDR2 as SYDVKM. The CDR3 is 13 residues long. V lost 2 bases and J lost 2, with 4 bases in between. The CDR3 here is CASSLGAGNTIYF. Written as DNA, the CDR3 is TGTGCCAGCAGTTTAGGGGCTGGAAACACCATATATTTT.

This chain joins TRBV19 and TRBJ2-7; TRBD1 is a possible D gene (6 bases). The CDR3 extends over 14 amino acids. The germline V and J ends were trimmed by 3 bases and 3 bases, with 12 bases remaining between them. Germline CDR1 reads LNHDA; CDR2 reads SQIVND (reference sequence). The CDR3 region is CASSIQQGVYEQYF. Here the CDR3 DNA reads TGTGCCAGTAGTATCCAACAGGGCGTCTACGAGCAGTACTTC.

J is TRBJ2-1 and V is TRBV10-1; possible D gene TRBD2, 6 bases. Germline assignment: CDR1 WNHNN and CDR2 SYGVQD (reference sequence). This CDR3 spans 15 amino acids. The V end was cut by 5 bases, the J end by 4 bases, with 15 bases between. In nucleotides, the CDR3 is TGCGCCAGCAGTTTGGGACTTTACTTTTACAATGAGCAGTTCTTC. Translating it yields CASSLGLYFYNEQFF.

The chain links TRBV19 to TRBJ2-1; maybe TRBD1 (6 bases). The CDR3 is 16 amino acids. V shed 5 bases and J shed 6 bases, with 20 bases lying between them. Germline loops: CDR1 LNHDA, CDR2 SQIVND (reference sequence). DNA for the CDR3: TGTGCCAGTAGTCCGCCCTTCAGGGGTTTCCCCAATGAGCAGTTCTTC. It codes for CASSPPFRGFPNEQFF.

This sequence joins TRBV5-1 and TRBJ1-1; no clear D. V was clipped by 1 base and J by 2 bases, with 9 bases between them. The CDR3 sequence is 14 residues long. CDR1 and CDR2 (germline): SGHRS, YFSETQ. The CDR3, as DNA: TGCGCCAGCAGCTTGTTGTCAGTAAACACTGAAGCTTTCTTT. It yields the protein CASSLLSVNTEAFF.

This chain uses TRBV7-2 with TRBJ2-5, with D perhaps being TRBD1 or TRBD2 (5 bases each). Germline V gene sequence: CDR1 SGHTA, CDR2 FQGNSA. The germline V and J ends were trimmed by 1 base and 5 bases, with 8 bases remaining between them. This CDR3 has 13 residues. CDR3 protein: CASSLGGIETQYF. As DNA, the CDR3 is TGTGCCAGCAGCTTAGGGGGGATTGAGACCCAGTACTTC.

The rearrangement joins TRBV11-2 to TRBJ2-3; D not certain. This CDR3 region has 13 residues. V gave up 0 bases and J gave up 6 bases, with 7 bases separating them. Germline V gene data show CDR1 as SGHAT and CDR2 as FQNNGV. The CDR3 protein is CASSLDLTDTQYF. DNA of the CDR3: TGTGCCAGCAGCTTAGATCTCACCGATACGCAGTATTTT.

The chain uses TRBV5-6 and TRBJ2-3, with 10 bases fitting TRBD2. V lost 4 bases to trimming and J lost 1 base; unmatched junction nucleotides: 3. Looked up from germline, CDR1 is SGHDT and CDR2 is YYEEEE. The CDR3 runs to 15 residues. CDR3 coding DNA: TGTGCCAGCAGCGTAGCGGGAGGACGCACAGATACGCAGTATTTT. As protein: CASSVAGGRTDTQYF.